The following is a TCR beta chain sequence with its context. The antigen is undetermined. This sample stems from a study of cytomegalovirus exposure and HLA in healthy donors. CDR1 SGHRS and CDR2 YFSETQ come from the germline V gene. Unmatched junction bases numbered 4, after V lost 0 bases and J lost 5 bases. The CDR3 spans 14 residues. It was with 60 Vbeta and 13 Jbeta primers that the PCR ran. This table comes from immunoSEQ multiplex PCR, and its TCRdb copy is limited to in-frame clones, with some not included. The sample is made up of 55,000 to 80,000 clones, and the top ten hold approximately 2.7% of it. Whole-study findings and limits: Later analysis identified a missense DCLRE1C variant that was linked to TCR beta V- and J-gene trimming. Across donors, presence/absence analyses took sequencing depth to be roughly uniform. The authors considered a cluster of highly shared sequence variants likely to be a sequencing artifact. The dataset shows that most TCR sequences were rare, while some public TCRs occurred in many donors.

The sample consisted of PBMCs. This receptor was identified in a man aged 35-49 years in good health and CMV-seronegative. The V call is TRBV5-1, the J call TRBJ1-2; TRBD1 agrees at 7 bases. CDR3 in DNA: TGCGCCAGCAGCTTGGGGACAGGTGAATATGGCTACACCTTC. It specifies CASSLGTGEYGYTF.